These 25 T cell receptor beta chains were sequenced from one sample in a study of T cells of healthy individuals. TCRdb itself ran the 5' RACE reads through MiXCR, one entry per CDR3 protein. The table records 55,000 to 65,000 distinct CDR3 sequences, roughly 16% of them present only once. The receptors originated from a human donor in good health.

This clonotype was counted a few times. The chain joins TRBV11-1 to TRBJ1-1; D is unclear. V was trimmed by 8 bases and J by 3 bases, leaving 7 bases between them. The germline V gene has CDR1 SGHAT and CDR2 FQDESV (reference sequence). The CDR3 runs to 11 residues. CDR3 bases: TGTGCCAGCGTTAAGGACACTGAAGCTTTCTTT. It specifies CASVKDTEAFF.

The chain has TRBV4-2 and TRBJ2-1, with 12 bases fitting TRBD2. V was pared by 0 bases and J by 4 bases, with 13 bases of the junction left unmatched. The germline V gene has CDR1 LGHNA and CDR2 YNFKEQ. The CDR3 totals 20 residues. CDR3 sequence: CASSQDPGLASGRAYNEQFF. The CDR3 DNA is TGTGCCAGCAGCCAAGATCCGGGGTTAGCTAGCGGGAGGGCATACAATGAGCAGTTCTTC.

The rearrangement links TRBV5-1 to TRBJ1-3; D uncertain. This CDR3 is built from 16 residues. The germline V and J ends were trimmed by 4 bases and 0 bases, with 14 bases remaining between them. Germline lookup yields CDR1 SGHRS and CDR2 YFSETQ. The CDR3 nucleotides are TGCGCCAGCAGCCTGGCTGGGAGGGCCTCTGGAAACACCATATATTTT. Translating it yields CASSLAGRASGNTIYF. Drawing the rest from reference TRBV5-1 and TRBJ1-3, the complete variable domain is KAGVTQTPRYLIKTRGQQVTLSCSPISGHRSVSWYQQTPGQGLQFLFEYFSETQRNKGNFPGRFSGRQFSNSRSEMNVSTLELGDSALYLCASSLAGRASGNTIYFGEGSWLTVV.

The rearrangement joins TRBV5-1 to TRBJ1-6; TRBD1 is a possible D gene (6 bases). The CDR3 runs to 13 residues. Germline CDR1 SGHRS, CDR2 YFSETQ. Trimming cost V 5 bases and J 8 bases, with 11 bases left between them. The CDR3 nucleotides read TGCGCCAGCAGACGGACAGAGTATTCACCCCTCCACTTT. Protein product: CASRRTEYSPLHF.

This clonotype occurred many times. CDR3 amino acids: CASSQEMAGGSYNEQFF. CDR3 nucleotides: TGCGCCAGCAGCCAAGAGATGGCGGGGGGCTCCTACAATGAGCAGTTCTTC. This chain joins TRBV4-1 and TRBJ2-1, with 8 nucleotides matching TRBD2. The germline gives CDR1 MGHRA, CDR2 YSYEKL. With V trimmed by 0 bases and J by 0 bases, 4 bases remained unmatched. The CDR3 runs 17 residues.

The sample holds many counts of this clonotype. The rearrangement joins TRBV11-2 to TRBJ1-1; TRBD1 agrees at 11 bases. The V segment lost 8 bases and the J segment 6 bases; nucleotides outside the gene matches: 8. Germline CDR1 is SGHAT and CDR2 is FQNNGV. This CDR3 is 14 amino acids long. The CDR3 DNA sequence: TGTGCCAGCCGAGGACAGGGGGCCGGCGCTGAAGCTTTCTTT. It translates to CASRGQGAGAEAFF.

Turning to this clonotype: This may stem from a read error, because a much larger clone lies one nucleotide away. The chain links TRBV30 to TRBJ2-7; 9 nucleotides line up with TRBD1. The J segment lost 8 bases and the V segment lost 3 bases, leaving 11 bases of the junction unmatched. Germline V gene sequence: CDR1 GTSNPN, CDR2 SVGIG (reference sequence). CDR3 length: 14 residues. The CDR3 loop reads CAWSAGTGRYKQYF. For the CDR3, the DNA is TGTGCCTGGAGCGCTGGGACAGGGAGATACAAGCAGTACTTC. The entire variable domain, with the rest obtained from reference TRBV30 and TRBJ2-7, is as follows: SQTIHQWPATLVQPVGSPLSLECTVEGTSNPNLYWYRQAAGRGLQLLFYSVGIGQISSEVPQNLSASRPQDRQFILSSKKLLLSDSGFYLCAWSAGTGRYKQYFGPGTRLTVT.

This clonotype appeared many times. The V gene is TRBV29-1, the J gene TRBJ2-3; 7 positions agree with TRBD1. Trimming took 7 bases from V and 1 from J; bases not matched to a gene: 8. This CDR3 spans 14 amino acids. The germline gives CDR1 SQVTM, CDR2 ANQGSEA. The CDR3 nucleotides are TGCAGCGCCAAACCAGGGGGTGGCACAGATACGCAGTATTTT. This codes for CSAKPGGGTDTQYF.

This clonotype has ten or more counts. DNA of the CDR3: TGTGCCAGCAGCTTAATTGCGGGGTCCAACAATGAGCAGTTCTTC. It yields the protein CASSLIAGSNNEQFF. The chain couples TRBV7-3 to TRBJ2-1, with a tentative D call TRBD2 (6 bases). The CDR3 totals 15 residues. The germline CDR1 and CDR2 sequences are SGHTA and FQGTGA. Deletions cut 1 base from V and 5 bases from J, with 12 bases between.

This clonotype was seen more than once but under ten times. CDR3 in amino acids: CASSPPPQQGNTGELFF. As DNA, the CDR3 is TGTGCCAGCAGCCCTCCCCCCCAACAGGGGAACACCGGGGAGCTGTTTTTT. V usage is TRBV21-1 and J usage is TRBJ2-2; the D call in the table, TRBD1, was not verified against the DNA. TRBV21-1 is tagged as a pseudogene. This CDR3 region has 17 residues.

This clonotype was detected many times. The chain combines TRBV20-1 with TRBJ1-6; 8 positions match TRBD1. V trimming: 4 bases; J trimming: 9 bases; junction bases outside the gene matches: 8. Germline-derived CDR1 and CDR2 are DFQATT and SNEGSKA (reference sequence). The CDR3 has 14 residues. In DNA, the CDR3 is TGCAGTGCTACGTCGGACAGGGATGGTTCACCCCTCCACTTT. This translates into CSATSDRDGSPLHF.

The sample holds many counts of this clonotype. The rearrangement uses TRBV13 and TRBJ1-6, with a possible D match to TRBD1 (5 bases). Per germline, CDR1 PRHDT and CDR2 FYEKMQ (reference sequence). V was shortened by 3 bases and J by 9 bases, with 9 bases between the two germline ends. There are 13 residues in the CDR3. The CDR3 region is CASSFRGASPLHF. In DNA form, the CDR3 reads TGTGCCAGCAGCTTTAGAGGGGCTTCACCCCTCCACTTT.

The chain links TRBV10-3 to TRBJ1-3; 10 bases agree with TRBD1. The germline V gene encodes CDR1 ENHRY and CDR2 SYGVKD. Unmatched junction bases numbered 11, after V lost 6 bases and J lost 0 bases. The CDR3 is made up of 18 amino acids. The CDR3 is CAIRAGTGEKISGNTIYF. The CDR3, as DNA: TGTGCCATCAGGGCCGGGACAGGGGAGAAGATCTCTGGAAACACCATATATTTT.

In its sample, this clonotype was seen many times. The V and J genes are TRBV12-3 or TRBV12-4 and TRBJ1-1; 8 bases are a match to TRBD1. V trimming: 2 bases; J trimming: 13 bases; junction bases outside the gene matches: 9. The CDR3 is made up of 13 amino acids. The CDR3 nucleotides read TGTGCCAGCAGTTTAAAAACAGGGGGGAGGAGTTTCTTT. Protein sequence: CASSLKTGGRSFF.

At least ten counts were recorded for this clonotype. The J gene is TRBJ2-3, the V gene TRBV4-1; D not certain. Germline V CDR1 and CDR2: MGHRA, YSYEKL. V dropped 0 bases and J dropped 1 base, with 14 bases sitting between them. The CDR3 is 17 residues long. Here the CDR3 DNA reads TGCGCCAGCAGCCAAGATCAAGCCGCGGCCCGCACAGATACGCAGTATTTT. Its translation is CASSQDQAAARTDTQYF.

In this sample, this clonotype turned up many times. V usage is TRBV19 and J usage is TRBJ2-7; D might be TRBD2 (6 bases). V gave up 11 bases and J gave up 3 bases, with 23 bases separating them. CDR1 and CDR2 from the germline V gene are LNHDA and SQIVND (reference sequence). The CDR3 loop spans 15 amino acids. The CDR3 region has the DNA TGTGCCGGCCCAAGAGCTGGGGGGAGAAGCTACGAGCAGTACTTC. It specifies CAGPRAGGRSYEQYF. Drawing the rest from reference TRBV19 and TRBJ2-7, the complete variable domain is DGGITQSPKYLFRKEGQNVTLSCEQNLNHDAMYWYRQDPGQGLRLIYYSQIVNDFQKGDIAEGYSVSREKKESFPLTVTSAQKNPTAFYLCAGPRAGGRSYEQYFGPGTRLTVT.

CDR3 region: CSARQGREEKLFF. The CDR3 DNA is TGCAGCGCCCGACAGGGGAGGGAAGAAAAACTGTTTTTT. V usage is TRBV29-1 and J usage is TRBJ1-4; 8 positions match TRBD1. The germline V gene encodes CDR1 SQVTM and CDR2 ANQGSEA. The CDR3 extends over 13 amino acids. J gave up 8 bases and V 7 bases, and 9 bases lay outside the gene matches.

This clonotype showed up just a few times. V is TRBV4-1 and J is TRBJ2-4, with D unresolved. The CDR3 loop spans 14 amino acids. The germline V gene has CDR1 MGHRA and CDR2 YSYEKL. V was trimmed by 4 bases and J by 0 bases, leaving 7 bases between them. The DNA of the CDR3 is TGCGCCAGCAGCCCCTTGCTAGCCAAAAACATTCAGTACTTC. Amino acid sequence: CASSPLLAKNIQYF.

This clonotype was seen many times. The V gene is TRBV27, the J gene TRBJ1-2, with D hard to call. This CDR3 spans 13 amino acids. Trimming removed 3 bases from V and 4 bases from J, with 9 bases in between. CDR1 is MNHEY, CDR2 SMNVEV, per germline (reference sequence). In nucleotides, the CDR3 is TGTGCCAGCAGTTTCCAGGTCCCCTATGGCTACACCTTC. Translated: CASSFQVPYGYTF.

This clonotype was observed many times. The gene calls are TRBV7-2 and TRBJ1-5; TRBD1 agrees at 7 bases. With 5 bases clipped from V and 7 bases from J, the junction kept 5 bases outside the gene matches. CDR3 size: 13 residues. Per germline, CDR1 SGHTA and CDR2 FQGNSA. This chain's CDR3 is CASSVRQGQPQHF. As DNA, the CDR3 is TGTGCCAGCAGCGTACGACAGGGCCAGCCCCAGCATTTT.

This clonotype was seen many times. The chain combines TRBV7-2 with TRBJ2-7; D unclear. CDR1 and CDR2 from the germline V gene are SGHTA and FQGNSA. The germline V and J ends were trimmed by 3 bases and 3 bases, with 9 bases remaining between them. CDR3 length equals 13 residues. This chain's CDR3 is CASSFGSDYEQYF. CDR3 sequence (DNA): TGTGCCAGCAGCTTTGGGTCAGACTACGAGCAGTACTTC.

This clonotype was recorded many times. The chain uses TRBV6-6 and TRBJ2-7; 7 bases agree with TRBD2. The CDR3 consists of 15 residues. J lost 4 bases, V lost 2 bases, and 8 bases had no gene match. CDR1 is MNHNY, CDR2 SVGAGI, per germline (reference sequence). The CDR3 sequence is CASSYMRLATYEQYF. Here the CDR3 DNA reads TGTGCCAGCAGTTACATGAGACTAGCCACTTACGAGCAGTACTTC.

This clonotype was observed at least ten times. V gene TRBV20-1 combines with J gene TRBJ2-3, with 14 bases that match TRBD2. This CDR3 contains 15 residues. V lost 5 bases to trimming and J lost 6 bases; unmatched junction nucleotides: 7. In germline, CDR1 is DFQATT, CDR2 SNEGSKA (reference sequence). The DNA for the CDR3 is TGCAGTGCTCAGGGACTAGCGGGAGAAGAGGATACGCAGTATTTT. Its protein is CSAQGLAGEEDTQYF.

This clonotype was observed many times. The CDR3 nucleotides are TGTGCCAGCAGGAGGGAACAGGGGTTTTCAGATACGCAGTATTTT. Translated: CASRREQGFSDTQYF. The chain couples TRBV28 to TRBJ2-3; 7 bases agree with TRBD1. V lost 6 bases and J lost 4; bases outside the gene matches: 10. The CDR3 has 15 amino acids. Per the germline V gene, CDR1 is MDHEN and CDR2 is SYDVKM.

This clonotype was seen more than once but under ten times. V gene TRBV28 combines with J gene TRBJ2-7; D perhaps matches TRBD1 (5 bases). The CDR3 has 13 amino acids. CDR1 is MDHEN, CDR2 SYDVKM, per germline. V gave up 8 bases and J gave up 2 bases, with 13 bases separating them. In DNA form, the CDR3 reads TGTGCCAGCGGAAGGGGCTTTACCTACGAGCAGTACTTC. Its translation: CASGRGFTYEQYF.